This T cell receptor (beta chain) derives from a study of PD-1 blockade in classical Hodgkin lymphoma. Looking at the study overall: Patients got intravenous nivolumab 3 mg/kg every 2 weeks. The study, taken as a whole, reports: Patients who responded completely had about the same baseline diversity as newly diagnosed patients. Among the patients, those starting nivolumab under 1 year after ASCT were excluded.

The time point denotes: cycle 4 day 1 (C4D1), after 5 to 7 weeks of nivolumab. After autologous stem cell transplantation all patients relapsed, and prior brentuximab vedotin exposure differed between cohorts. This clone is classed as medium-sized (0.01 to 0.1%). The antigen is not known. Sequenced by immunoSEQ multiplex PCR; TCRdb stores in-frame clones only, minus some. The sample includes 20,000 to 25,000 clones, nearly 80% of them seen just once. This receptor was taken from a human donor with classical Hodgkin lymphoma. The specimen was peripheral blood mononuclear cells (PBMCs), collected before the fourth cycle of nivolumab.

The CDR3 DNA is TGCGCCAGCAGCCAAGATAACACCGGGGAGCTGTTTTTT. It encodes CASSQDNTGELFF. V usage is TRBV4-1 and J usage is TRBJ2-2; D is unclear. The CDR3 extends over 13 amino acids. Trimming removed 0 bases at V and 2 bases at J, with 1 base between. The V gene's germline CDR1 is MGHRA and CDR2 YSYEKL.